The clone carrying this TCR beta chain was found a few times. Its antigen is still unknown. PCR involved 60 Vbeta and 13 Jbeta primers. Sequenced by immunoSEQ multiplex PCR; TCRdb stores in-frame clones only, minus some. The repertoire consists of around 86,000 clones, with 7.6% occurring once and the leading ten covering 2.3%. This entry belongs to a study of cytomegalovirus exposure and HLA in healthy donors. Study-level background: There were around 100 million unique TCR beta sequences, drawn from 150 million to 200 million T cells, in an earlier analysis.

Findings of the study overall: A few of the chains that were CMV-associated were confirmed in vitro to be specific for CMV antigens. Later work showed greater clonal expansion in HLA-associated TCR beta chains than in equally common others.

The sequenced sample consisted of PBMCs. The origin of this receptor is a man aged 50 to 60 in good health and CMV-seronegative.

The CDR3 nucleotides read TGTGCCAGCAGCTTCAGCGGCCCCACAGATACGCAGTATTTT. It translates to CASSFSGPTDTQYF. V and J are TRBV7-3 and TRBJ2-3; TRBD2 is a possible D gene (5 bases). The V end lost 3 bases, the J end lost 2 bases, and 9 bases lay between the germline ends. The CDR3 loop spans 14 amino acids. Per the germline V gene, CDR1 is SGHTA and CDR2 is FQGTGA.